Listed below are T cell receptor beta chains from one sample, sequenced in a study of blood T cell repertoires in COVID-19. The data were produced by immunoSEQ multiplex PCR, yet TCRdb's version contains in-frame clones alone and is incomplete. The data contain 200,000 to 250,000 clones, 83% of them singletons. Input material: peripheral blood. These TCRs come from a woman in her thirties with COVID-19, enrolled during active disease. CDR3s include the opening cysteine and the closing phenylalanine or tryptophan. D genes are given only for firm matches. Part of the rows lack a size; the others show once, few, many or a class for expanded clones.

clone_size	v_call	j_call	d_call	cdr3_aa	cdr3_nt
few	TRBV28	TRBJ2-7	TRBD1	CASSDRGPTYEQYF	TGTGCCAGCAGCGACAGGGGCCCAACCTACGAGCAGTACTTC
-	TRBV11-2	TRBJ2-5	TRBD1	CASSRDRQETQYF	TGTGCCAGCAGCCGGGACAGACAAGAGACCCAGTACTTC
-	TRBV4-3	TRBJ1-1	TRBD1	CASSQDEVQGVGTEAFF	TGCGCCAGCAGCCAAGATGAAGTACAGGGGGTGGGCACTGAAGCTTTCTTT
few	TRBV5-1	TRBJ2-1	TRBD2	CASSSGLAGAVGEQFF	TGCGCCAGCAGCTCGGGACTAGCGGGGGCCGTAGGGGAGCAGTTCTTC
-	TRBV5-1	TRBJ2-5	TRBD2	CASSSGLAGGHASETQYF	TGCGCCAGCAGCTCGGGACTAGCGGGGGGCCACGCCTCGGAGACCCAGTACTTC
-	TRBV5-5	TRBJ2-1	TRBD2	CASSLGGGSYNEQFF	TGTGCCAGCAGCTTGGGGGGAGGGTCCTACAATGAGCAGTTCTTC
-	TRBV5-6	TRBJ2-5	-	CASSTRAMGGETQYF	TGTGCCAGCAGCACCCGGGCGATGGGAGGAGAGACCCAGTACTTC
-	TRBV19	TRBJ1-4	-	CASSTAGTVYEKLFF	TGTGCCAGTAGTACGGCCGGGACTGTGTATGAAAAACTGTTTTTT
-	TRBV27	TRBJ2-7	-	CASSFIASGRRYEQYF	TGTGCCAGCAGTTTCATCGCGTCAGGGCGACGCTACGAGCAGTACTTC
-	TRBV3-1/TRBV3-2	TRBJ1-2	-	CASSQVMGSGGYTF	TGTGCCAGCAGCCAAGTTATGGGAAGCGGGGGCTACACCTTC
-	TRBV5-1	TRBJ2-3	TRBD2	CASSLAAAGTDTQYF	TGCGCCAGCAGCCTAGCGGCGGCTGGCACAGATACGCAGTATTTT
once	TRBV10-3	TRBJ2-3	TRBD2	CAIQSGRAKDTQYF	TGTGCCATCCAAAGCGGGAGGGCCAAAGATACGCAGTATTTT
-	TRBV7-9	TRBJ1-6	-	CASTDGDSPLHF	TGTGCCAGCACCGATGGAGATTCACCCCTCCACTTT
few	TRBV6-5	TRBJ2-2	TRBD1	CATLDRETTGELFF	TGTGCCACCTTGGACAGGGAGACCACCGGGGAGCTGTTTTTT
-	TRBV7-2	TRBJ1-2	-	CASSASRGVYGYTF	TGTGCCAGCAGCGCCAGCAGGGGCGTCTATGGCTACACCTTC
-	TRBV9	TRBJ2-3	TRBD2	CASSARTSGSSDTQYF	TGTGCCAGCAGCGCCCGGACTAGCGGGAGTTCAGATACGCAGTATTTT
-	TRBV10-3	TRBJ2-7	TRBD1	CAISDVTGAFEQYF	TGTGCCATCAGTGATGTGACAGGGGCTTTCGAGCAGTACTTC
-	TRBV6-5	TRBJ1-3	-	CASSNEGNTIYF	TGTGCCAGCAGTAACGAGGGAAACACCATATATTTT